These 20 T cell receptor beta chains were all obtained from the same sample, sequenced in a study of blood T cell repertoires in COVID-19. Here immunoSEQ multiplex PCR was the method, and the copy in TCRdb shows in-frame clones only, minus some. The sample yields roughly 570,000 clones, roughly nine tenths seen once. Sequenced material: peripheral blood. These receptor sequences come from a woman in her fifties or sixties with COVID-19, enrolled during active disease.

The rearrangement uses TRBV24-1 and TRBJ2-1, with 10 bases matching TRBD1. Germline CDR1 KGHDR, CDR2 SFDVKD. The J segment lost 7 bases and the V segment lost 3 bases, leaving 14 bases of the junction unmatched. CDR3 length: 18 residues. CDR3 DNA sequence: TGTGCCACCAGTGATCCATTAACCCGGGACAGGGGTCGAAATGAGCAGTTCTTC. Translation: CATSDPLTRDRGRNEQFF.

This rearrangement joins TRBV5-8 to TRBJ1-1, with D unresolved. The CDR3 consists of 12 residues. CDR1 and CDR2 from the germline V gene are SGHTS and YDEGEE. CDR3 in DNA: TGTTCCTCTAAACGGTTGAACACTGAAGCTTTCTTT. Its translation: CSSKRLNTEAFF.

The chain is built from TRBV9 and TRBJ2-7; TRBD1 agrees at 9 bases. V was clipped by 4 bases and J by 1 base; unmatched bases: 6. The CDR3 contains 15 residues. Germline V lookup: CDR1 SGDLS, CDR2 YYNGEE. CDR3 sequence: CASSLGTGLSYEQYF. CDR3 DNA: TGTGCCAGCAGCCTCGGGACAGGGCTTTCCTACGAGCAGTACTTC.

In its sample, this clone was seen a few times. The chain uses TRBV18 and TRBJ1-5; D is perhaps TRBD1 (6 bases). CDR1 KGHSH and CDR2 LQKENI come from the germline V gene. V shed 3 bases and J shed 3 bases, with 12 bases lying between them. This CDR3 has 15 amino acids. The chain's CDR3 is CASSPMAGDNQPQHF. CDR3 coding DNA: TGTGCCAGCTCACCGATGGCAGGGGACAATCAGCCCCAGCATTTT. Drawing the rest from reference TRBV18 and TRBJ1-5, the complete variable domain is NAGVMQNPRHLVRRRGQEARLRCSPMKGHSHVYWYRQLPEEGLKFMVYLQKENIIDESGMPKERFSAEFPKEGPSILRIQQVVRGDSAAYFCASSPMAGDNQPQHFGDGTRLSIL.

This chain uses TRBV9 with TRBJ1-2; 8 bases are shared with TRBD1. The CDR3 consists of 15 residues. The germline V gene encodes CDR1 SGDLS and CDR2 YYNGEE. The V segment lost 3 bases and the J segment 8 bases; nucleotides outside the gene matches: 12. Here the CDR3 reads CASSAYLQGEGGYTF. The CDR3 DNA reads as TGTGCCAGCAGCGCCTATCTACAGGGGGAAGGAGGCTACACCTTC.

V usage is TRBV11-2 and J usage is TRBJ1-1; possible D gene TRBD1, 5 bases. Germline V lookup: CDR1 SGHAT, CDR2 FQNNGV. Trimming cost V 7 bases and J 1 base, with 10 bases left between them. The CDR3 loop spans 13 amino acids. This CDR3 is CASTHTGNTEAFF. Written as DNA, the CDR3 is TGTGCCAGCACGCATACAGGGAACACTGAAGCTTTCTTT.

The sample holds one count of this clone. CDR3 in amino acids: CASSVVGSAINEQFF. The CDR3, as DNA: TGTGCCAGCAGCGTAGTTGGTAGCGCCATCAATGAGCAGTTCTTC. The V gene is TRBV9, the J gene TRBJ2-1; D may be TRBD2 (5 bases). The CDR3 is made up of 15 amino acids. The germline gives CDR1 SGDLS, CDR2 YYNGEE. V gave up 0 bases and J gave up 6 bases, with 13 bases separating them.

The gene calls are TRBV5-1 and TRBJ2-7, with D possibly matching TRBD1 (6 bases). Germline V lookup: CDR1 SGHRS, CDR2 YFSETQ. This CDR3 contains 15 residues. V was trimmed by 0 bases and J by 5 bases, leaving 15 bases between them. DNA of the CDR3: TGCGCCAGCAGCTTGGACATAAGGGGGTTAAACGAGCAGTACTTC. It codes for CASSLDIRGLNEQYF.

The table lists this clone with a count of one. This sequence joins TRBV12-3 or TRBV12-4 and TRBJ2-7; D might be TRBD2 (5 bases). The CDR3 is 12 amino acids. Trimming cost V 5 bases and J 5 bases, with 10 bases left between them. The CDR3 here is CASSPTGDEQYF. The CDR3 coding sequence is TGTGCCAGCAGTCCGACCGGGGACGAGCAGTACTTC.

V is TRBV7-3 and J is TRBJ2-1; maybe TRBD2 (5 bases). The germline V and J ends were trimmed by 2 bases and 9 bases, with 11 bases remaining between them. This CDR3 has 13 amino acids. Germline V gene data show CDR1 as SGHTA and CDR2 as FQGTGA. The CDR3 loop is CASSLLEGAEQFF. As DNA, the CDR3 is TGTGCCAGCAGCTTACTAGAGGGCGCTGAGCAGTTCTTC.

Points on this clone: This CDR3 is also generated by other DNA sequences in the sample. V and J are TRBV6-5 and TRBJ2-3, with D possibly TRBD2 on 6 matching bases. Germline V lookup: CDR1 MNHEY, CDR2 SVGAGI. The germline V and J ends were trimmed by 6 bases and 4 bases, with 8 bases remaining between them. This CDR3 has 12 residues. CDR3 coding DNA: TGTGCCAGCAGCCGGAGGGCAGATACGCAGTATTTT. Protein sequence: CASSRRADTQYF.

The chain joins TRBV11-2 to TRBJ2-3; tentatively, D is TRBD2 (5 bases). The CDR3 extends over 17 amino acids. The ends were cut back, 1 base at V and 6 bases at J, with 20 bases in the middle. Germline CDR1 and CDR2: SGHAT and FQNNGV. The CDR3 DNA is TGTGCCAGCAGCTTAGGATTAGGCCGGGATTCTGGTGATACGCAGTATTTT. Translation: CASSLGLGRDSGDTQYF.

The chain uses TRBV7-3 and TRBJ1-2; maybe TRBD1 (6 bases). The germline CDR1 and CDR2 sequences are SGHTA and FQGTGA. V gave up 3 bases and J gave up 4 bases, with 12 bases separating them. This CDR3 has 14 residues. The DNA of the CDR3 is TGTGCCAGCAGCTTGGACAGTTTCGTCTATGGCTACACCTTC. It yields the protein CASSLDSFVYGYTF.

This clone showed up many times. The CDR3 DNA reads as TGTGCCACCAGTCCCGCGGGGGGGGAAGGCTACGAGCAGTACTTC. It translates to CATSPAGGEGYEQYF. The V call is TRBV24-1, the J call TRBJ2-7; 9 nucleotides align to TRBD2. Germline trimming cut 6 bases from V and 3 bases from J; bases unmatched to any gene: 8. Germline V CDR1 and CDR2: KGHDR, SFDVKD. The length of the CDR3 is 15 residues.

The chain links TRBV29-1 to TRBJ2-2, with 8 nucleotides matching TRBD1. Losses at the gene ends were 4 bases for V and 5 bases for J; bases not matched to a gene: 9. CDR1 is SQVTM, CDR2 ANQGSEA, per germline. The CDR3 runs 15 residues. The DNA of the CDR3 is TGCAGCGTTGTAGAACAGGGGGTCGGAACCGGGGAGCTGTTTTTT. Amino acids: CSVVEQGVGTGELFF.

V and J are TRBV10-3 and TRBJ1-2; 7 nucleotides agree with TRBD1. The V gene end was trimmed by 3 bases and the J gene end by 7 bases; junction bases not matched to a gene: 8. Germline V CDR1 and CDR2: ENHRY, SYGVKD. The CDR3 runs 14 residues. CDR3 amino acids: CAISELAGGGGYTF. CDR3 bases: TGTGCCATCAGTGAACTGGCAGGGGGAGGTGGCTACACCTTC.

The chain couples TRBV20-1 to TRBJ1-4, with D perhaps TRBD1 (5 bases). The CDR3 runs 11 residues. Germline assignment: CDR1 DFQATT and CDR2 SNEGSKA (reference sequence). V gave up 6 bases and J gave up 6 bases, with 8 bases separating them. The CDR3 reads CSAIRDEKLFF. CDR3 DNA sequence: TGCAGTGCCATCAGGGATGAAAAACTGTTTTTT.

The gene calls are TRBV6-5 and TRBJ2-7; D not resolved. This CDR3 has 13 amino acids. Germline V gives CDR1 MNHEY, CDR2 SVGAGI. The V and J ends lost 7 bases and 2 bases respectively, with 12 bases between them. This CDR3 is CASKLGVPYEQYF. CDR3 nucleotide sequence: TGTGCCAGCAAGTTGGGCGTACCCTACGAGCAGTACTTC.

V and J are TRBV28 and TRBJ1-2; the match to TRBD1 covers 11 bases. V gave up 5 bases and J gave up 4 bases; unmatched junction bases: 6. The CDR3 contains 15 residues. From germline, CDR1 is MDHEN and CDR2 SYDVKM. CDR3 DNA sequence: TGTGCCAGCAGTCTGGACAGGGGGCTTCTCTATGGCTACACCTTC. It specifies CASSLDRGLLYGYTF.

This chain connects TRBV5-8 to TRBJ1-5; 7 positions agree with TRBD1. Germline lookup yields CDR1 SGHTS and CDR2 YDEGEE. J lost 1 base, V lost 4 bases, and 8 bases had no gene match. The CDR3 is made up of 16 amino acids. Here the CDR3 reads CASSPGTERSNQPQHF. CDR3 DNA sequence: TGTGCCAGCAGCCCAGGGACAGAGAGAAGCAATCAGCCCCAGCATTTT.